This paragraph covers one TCR beta chain sequence. The antigen is not known. Sorted subsets were amplified in replicate PCRs using around 220 ng DNA, 32,000 or so T cell genomes. Produced via immunoSEQ multiplex PCR; TCRdb's table is partial and in-frame only. The table records more than 2 million clones, around 93% of them present only once. The data stem from a study of shared clonotypes between healthy human individuals. Study-wide background: The study used three CD4 naive, three CD4 memory, two CD8 naive and one CD8 memory plate per donor.

Study conclusions and caveats: The genetic and exposure-history diversity represented was limited by few donors.

Naive CD8 cells lacked CD45RO and underwent positive selection for CCR7, leaving out terminally differentiated effector memory CD45RA+ cells. The CDR3 spans 15 residues. The junction had 4 bases not matched to a gene; V was cut back by 2 bases and J by 1 base. From germline, CDR1 is ENHRY and CDR2 SYGVKD. V usage is TRBV10-3 and J usage is TRBJ1-2; 7 bases are shared with TRBD1. Input material: naive CD8+ T cells from PBMCs. The clonotype originates from a man aged 18 to 35 in good health. Some clones in this sample may be carry-over from other donors' samples. The CDR3 DNA reads as TGTGCCATCAGTGAGCCAGGGGGGATTAACTATGGCTACACCTTC. As protein: CAISEPGGINYGYTF.